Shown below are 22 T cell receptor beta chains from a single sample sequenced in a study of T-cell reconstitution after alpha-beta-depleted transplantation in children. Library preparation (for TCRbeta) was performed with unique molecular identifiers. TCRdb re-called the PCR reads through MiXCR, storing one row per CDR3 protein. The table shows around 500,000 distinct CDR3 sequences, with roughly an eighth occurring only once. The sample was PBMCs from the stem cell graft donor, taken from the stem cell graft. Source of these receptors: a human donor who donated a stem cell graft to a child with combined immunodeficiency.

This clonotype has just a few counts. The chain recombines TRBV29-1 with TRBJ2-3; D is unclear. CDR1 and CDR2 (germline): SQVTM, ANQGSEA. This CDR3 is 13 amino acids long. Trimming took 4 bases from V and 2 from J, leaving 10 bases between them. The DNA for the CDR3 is TGCAGCGTTGCGGGCAGAAACACAGATACGCAGTATTTT. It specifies CSVAGRNTDTQYF.

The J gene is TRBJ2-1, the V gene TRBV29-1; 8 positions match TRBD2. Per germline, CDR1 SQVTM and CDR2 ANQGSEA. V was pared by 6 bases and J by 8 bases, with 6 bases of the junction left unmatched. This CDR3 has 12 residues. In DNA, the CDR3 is TGCAGCGTGGACGGGGGGGCCTATGAGCAGTTCTTC. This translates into CSVDGGAYEQFF.

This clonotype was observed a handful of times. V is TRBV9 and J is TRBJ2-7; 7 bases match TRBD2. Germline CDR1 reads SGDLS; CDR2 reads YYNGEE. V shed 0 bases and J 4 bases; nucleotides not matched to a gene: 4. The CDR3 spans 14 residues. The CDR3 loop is CASSVAGTNYEQYF. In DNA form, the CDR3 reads TGTGCCAGCAGCGTAGCTGGGACTAATTACGAGCAGTACTTC.

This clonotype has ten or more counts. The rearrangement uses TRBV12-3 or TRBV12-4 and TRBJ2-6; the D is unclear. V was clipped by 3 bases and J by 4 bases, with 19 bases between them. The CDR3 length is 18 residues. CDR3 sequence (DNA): TGTGCCAGCAGTTTGGGCAGGACGTCGTTGGTCGGGGCCAACGTCCTGACTTTC. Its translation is CASSLGRTSLVGANVLTF.

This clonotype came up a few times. The CDR3 DNA reads TGTGCCAGCAGCTTATGGACAGAAGGTCAGCCCCAGCATTTT. Its protein product is CASSLWTEGQPQHF. The rearrangement uses TRBV7-8 and TRBJ1-5; D might be TRBD1 (6 bases). Germline assignment: CDR1 SGHVS and CDR2 FQNEAQ. Trimming took 2 bases from V and 6 from J, leaving 11 bases between them. The CDR3 is 14 residues long.

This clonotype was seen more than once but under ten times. The CDR3 DNA sequence: TGTGCCACCGAGACTAGCCTCGATAATACAGATACGCAGTATTTT. Its translation: CATETSLDNTDTQYF. This rearrangement joins TRBV25-1 to TRBJ2-3; 7 bases are a match to TRBD2. V was pared by 10 bases and J by 3 bases, with 13 bases of the junction left unmatched. This CDR3 is built from 15 residues. From germline, CDR1 is MGHDK and CDR2 SYGVNS.

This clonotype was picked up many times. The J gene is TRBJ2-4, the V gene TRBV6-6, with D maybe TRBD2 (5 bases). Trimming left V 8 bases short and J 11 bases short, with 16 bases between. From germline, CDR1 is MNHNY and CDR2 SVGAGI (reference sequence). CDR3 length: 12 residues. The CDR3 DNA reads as TGTGCCAGCCTTGGGTCGGGAAAGCTTCAGTACTTC. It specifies CASLGSGKLQYF.

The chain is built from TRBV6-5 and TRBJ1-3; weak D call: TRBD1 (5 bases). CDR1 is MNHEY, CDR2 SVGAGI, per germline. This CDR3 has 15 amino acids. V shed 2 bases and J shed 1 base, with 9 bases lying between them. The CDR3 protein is CASSYEGQSGNTIYF. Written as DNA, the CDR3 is TGTGCCAGCAGTTACGAGGGGCAGTCTGGAAACACCATATATTTT.

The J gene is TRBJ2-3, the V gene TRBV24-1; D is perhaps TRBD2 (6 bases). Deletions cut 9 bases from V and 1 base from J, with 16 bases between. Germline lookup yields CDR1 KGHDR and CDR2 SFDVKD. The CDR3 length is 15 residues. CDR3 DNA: TGTGCCACCGGGGCCTACTCTAGCGGCACAGATACGCAGTATTTT. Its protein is CATGAYSSGTDTQYF.

CDR3 DNA sequence: TGCGCCGGGGGTGCCGAAGAAAAACTGTTTTTT. It yields the protein CAGGAEEKLFF. The chain combines TRBV29-1 with TRBJ1-4; weak D call: TRBD1 (5 bases). The CDR3 has 11 amino acids. Germline V gives CDR1 SQVTM, CDR2 ANQGSEA. Combining the CDR3 with reference TRBV29-1 and TRBJ1-4 gives the whole variable domain SAVISQKPSRDICQRGTSLTIQCQVDSQVTMMFWYRQQPGQSLTLIATANQGSEATYESGFVIDKFPISRPNLTFSTLTVSNMSPEDSSIYLCAGGAEEKLFFGSGTQLSVL.

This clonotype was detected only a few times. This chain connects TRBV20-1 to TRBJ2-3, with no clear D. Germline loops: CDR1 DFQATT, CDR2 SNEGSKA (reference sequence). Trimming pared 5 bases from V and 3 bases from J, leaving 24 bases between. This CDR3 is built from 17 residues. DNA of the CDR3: TGCAGTGCTCCTACTCGGGTTTTCACCTTTGGGACAGATACGCAGTATTTT. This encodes CSAPTRVFTFGTDTQYF.

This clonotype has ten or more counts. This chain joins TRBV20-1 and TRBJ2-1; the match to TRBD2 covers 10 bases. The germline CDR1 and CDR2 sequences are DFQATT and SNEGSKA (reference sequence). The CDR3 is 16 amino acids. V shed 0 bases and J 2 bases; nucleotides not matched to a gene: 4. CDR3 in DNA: TGCAGTGCTAGAGACGGGACTAGCGCCACCTACAATGAGCAGTTCTTC. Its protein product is CSARDGTSATYNEQFF.

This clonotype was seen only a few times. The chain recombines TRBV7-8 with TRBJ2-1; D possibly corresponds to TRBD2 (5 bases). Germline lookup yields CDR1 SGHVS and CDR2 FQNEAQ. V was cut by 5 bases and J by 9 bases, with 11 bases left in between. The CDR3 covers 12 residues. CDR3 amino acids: CASSPEELEQFF. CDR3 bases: TGTGCCAGCAGCCCGGAGGAACTTGAGCAGTTCTTC.

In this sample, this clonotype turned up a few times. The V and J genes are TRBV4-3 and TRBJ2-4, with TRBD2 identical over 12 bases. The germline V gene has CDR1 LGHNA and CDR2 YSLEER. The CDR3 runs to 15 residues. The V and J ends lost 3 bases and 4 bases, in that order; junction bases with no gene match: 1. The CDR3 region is CASSQGTSGKNIQYF. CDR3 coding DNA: TGCGCCAGCAGCCAGGGGACTAGCGGGAAAAACATTCAGTACTTC.

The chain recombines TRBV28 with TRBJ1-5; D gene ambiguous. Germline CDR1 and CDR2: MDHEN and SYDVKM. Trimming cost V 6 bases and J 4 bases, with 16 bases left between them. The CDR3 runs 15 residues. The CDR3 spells CASSPPGRQNQPQHF. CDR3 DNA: TGTGCCAGCAGCCCCCCCGGGCGTCAAAATCAGCCCCAGCATTTT.

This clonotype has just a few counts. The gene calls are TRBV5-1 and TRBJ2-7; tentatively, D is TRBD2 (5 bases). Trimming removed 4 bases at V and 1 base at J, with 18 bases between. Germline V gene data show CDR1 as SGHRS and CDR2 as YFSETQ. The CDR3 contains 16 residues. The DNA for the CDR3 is TGCGCCAGCAGCCCCGGAGGTAGGGCAGGTTCCTACGAGCAGTACTTC. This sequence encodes CASSPGGRAGSYEQYF.

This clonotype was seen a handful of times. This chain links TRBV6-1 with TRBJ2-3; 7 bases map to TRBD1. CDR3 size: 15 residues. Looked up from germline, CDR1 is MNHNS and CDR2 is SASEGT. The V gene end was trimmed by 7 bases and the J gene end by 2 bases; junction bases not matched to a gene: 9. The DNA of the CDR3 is TGTGCCAGCACGTCTCGGGACAGATCCACAGATACGCAGTATTTT. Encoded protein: CASTSRDRSTDTQYF.

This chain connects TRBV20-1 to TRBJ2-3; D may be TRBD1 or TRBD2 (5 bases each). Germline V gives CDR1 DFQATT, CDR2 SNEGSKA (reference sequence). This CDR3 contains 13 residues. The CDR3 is CSTWWDSTDTQYF. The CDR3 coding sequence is TGCAGCACTTGGTGGGACAGCACAGATACGCAGTATTTT.

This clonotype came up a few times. The CDR3 bases are TGTGCCAGCAGCCCTAGACACCGGCAGTCAAGCTCCTACGAGCAGTACTTC. Translated: CASSPRHRQSSSYEQYF. V is TRBV7-9 and J is TRBJ2-7; no reliable D call. The CDR3 contains 17 residues. Trimming pared 5 bases from V and 0 bases from J, leaving 20 bases between. CDR1 and CDR2 from the germline V gene are SEHNR and FQNEAQ (reference sequence).

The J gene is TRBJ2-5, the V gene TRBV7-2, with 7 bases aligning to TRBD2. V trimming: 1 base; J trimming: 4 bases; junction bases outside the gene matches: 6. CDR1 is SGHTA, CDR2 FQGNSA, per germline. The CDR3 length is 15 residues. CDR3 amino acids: CASSLEAGETETQYF. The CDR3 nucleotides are TGTGCCAGCAGCTTAGAGGCGGGAGAAACAGAGACCCAGTACTTC.

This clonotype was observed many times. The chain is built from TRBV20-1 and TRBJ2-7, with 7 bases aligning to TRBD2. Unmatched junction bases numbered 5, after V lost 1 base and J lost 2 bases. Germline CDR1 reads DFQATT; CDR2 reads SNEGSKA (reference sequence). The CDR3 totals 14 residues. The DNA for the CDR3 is TGCAGTGCTAGAGTCGACAGCGGGGCCTACGAGCAGTACTTC. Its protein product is CSARVDSGAYEQYF.

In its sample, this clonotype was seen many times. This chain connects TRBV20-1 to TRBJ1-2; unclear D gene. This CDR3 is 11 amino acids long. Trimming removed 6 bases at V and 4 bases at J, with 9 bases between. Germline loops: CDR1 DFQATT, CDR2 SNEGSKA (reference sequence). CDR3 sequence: CSAYSRYGYTF. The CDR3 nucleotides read TGCAGTGCATACAGTCGCTATGGCTACACCTTC.